This T cell receptor beta chain was sequenced during a study of shared clonotypes between healthy human individuals. Study-level results: The expectation was that sequencing depth would affect clonotype sharing among donors. Rarefaction showed that sequencing of sorted subsets was incomplete (despite large depth).

In the case of this clone: Its target is unknown.

Repertoires were generated with immunoSEQ multiplex PCR, while TCRdb's copy carries only in-frame clones and drops some. The data show about 2.3 million clones, with approximately 93% seen just once and 0.3% to 0.4% held by the top ten. This CDR3 has 14 residues. V gave up 2 bases and J gave up 11 bases, with 17 bases separating them. Germline CDR1 reads MDHEN; CDR2 reads SYDVKM. This sequence joins TRBV28 and TRBJ2-3; weak D call: TRBD2 (6 bases). The receptor comes from a man aged 18 to 29 in good health. Some clones in this sample may be carry-over from other donors' samples. The sample consisted of naive CD4+ T cells from PBMCs. Subset: CD45RA+ positively selected. CDR3 protein: CASSLLTRQGLQYF. DNA of the CDR3: TGTGCCAGCAGTTTACTGACTAGGCAGGGTCTGCAGTATTTT.